This TCR beta chain appears in the sequencing data of a study of cytomegalovirus exposure and HLA in healthy donors. Primers included in the PCR were 60 Vbeta and 13 Jbeta primers. Here immunoSEQ multiplex PCR was the method, and the copy in TCRdb shows in-frame clones only, minus some. The sample includes roughly 55,000 clones. Study outcomes and limitations: A later analysis linked a missense variant in DCLRE1C to the trimming of TCR beta V and J genes. There were approximately 150 TCR beta chains listed as cytomegalovirus-associated. The study reported that TCR beta sequences accurately predicted HLA-A and HLA-B alleles in most subjects.

The germline V gene has CDR1 KGHSH and CDR2 LQKENI. This CDR3 comprises 16 residues. V lost 0 bases, J lost 5 bases, and 16 bases lay in between. With respect to this clone: Its antigen is not known.

The sequencing sample was made of PBMCs. The TCR originated in a woman aged 50 to 65 in good health and CMV-seropositive. V is TRBV18 and J is TRBJ2-5; TRBD1 might be the D (5 bases). As DNA, the CDR3 is TGTGCCAGCTCACCACCGAGTGCCAGGGTCGGGGAGACCCAGTACTTC. Translated: CASSPPSARVGETQYF.